The sample holds many counts of the clone carrying this TCR beta chain. Its antigen is as yet unknown. The V end was cut by 0 bases, the J end by 10 bases, with 13 bases between. The CDR3 has 14 residues. The germline gives CDR1 WNHNN, CDR2 SYGVQD (reference sequence). TCRdb fed the multiplex PCR reads into MiXCR, producing one record per CDR3 protein. The table has 100,000 to 150,000 distinct CDR3 sequences, roughly 21% seen once; the top ten hold roughly 3.5%. The lymph nodes were axillary draining lymph nodes from breast cancer patients. These data are taken from a study of breast tumors, draining lymph nodes, adjacent tissues. Study findings and constraints: Tumor repertoires ranked between lymph nodes and nontumor tissue in diversity, with V and J gene preferences. Data fit most tumor T cells coming from lymph node, expanding in tumor. Luminal-like breast cancer showed significantly higher tumor–nontumor repertoire similarity than basal-like.

The V and J genes are TRBV10-1 and TRBJ2-1; maybe TRBD2 (6 bases). The sequenced sample was axillary lymph node tissue. The source of this sequence is a female donor with breast cancer. Some clones in this sample may be carry-over from other donors' samples. This CDR3 is CASSESISGDEQFF. CDR3 bases: TGCGCCAGCAGTGAGTCGATCTCGGGAGACGAGCAGTTCTTC.